The T cell receptor beta chain described here comes from a study of shared clonotypes between healthy human individuals. Study-level results: Investigators expected sequencing depth to affect clonotype sharing among donors. Represented diversity, genetic and exposure-history alike, was limited by few donors.

The assay was carried out at the deep level. Genomic DNA from each subset was divided evenly over several immunoSEQ plates. Here immunoSEQ multiplex PCR was the method, and the copy in TCRdb shows in-frame clones only, minus some. The data hold 450,000 to 500,000 clones, with over 60% observed a single time. The CDR3 contains 13 residues. The germline gives CDR1 GTSNPN, CDR2 SVGIG (reference sequence). The V and J ends lost 3 bases and 2 bases, in that order; junction bases with no gene match: 0. In regard to this clone: Its antigen is as yet unknown.

The sequenced sample consisted of PBMCs. The J gene is TRBJ2-7, the V gene TRBV30; 11 bases are shared with TRBD2. The TCR sequence derives from a woman in her thirties or forties in good health. Some clones in this sample may be carry-over from other donors' samples. CDR3 loop: CAWRLAGAYEQYF. CDR3 nucleotides: TGTGCCTGGAGACTAGCGGGGGCCTACGAGCAGTACTTC. Full variable domain (rest looked up from reference TRBV30 and TRBJ2-7): SQTIHQWPATLVQPVGSPLSLECTVEGTSNPNLYWYRQAAGRGLQLLFYSVGIGQISSEVPQNLSASRPQDRQFILSSKKLLLSDSGFYLCAWRLAGAYEQYFGPGTRLTVT.